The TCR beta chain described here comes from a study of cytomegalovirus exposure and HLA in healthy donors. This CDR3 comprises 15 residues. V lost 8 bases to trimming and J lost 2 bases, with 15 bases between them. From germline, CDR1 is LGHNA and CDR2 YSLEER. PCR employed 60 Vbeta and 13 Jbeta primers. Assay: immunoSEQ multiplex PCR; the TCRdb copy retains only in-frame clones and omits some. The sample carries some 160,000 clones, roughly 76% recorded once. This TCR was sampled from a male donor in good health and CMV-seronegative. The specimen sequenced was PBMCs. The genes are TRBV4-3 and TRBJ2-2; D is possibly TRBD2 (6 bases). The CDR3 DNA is TGCGCCAGCGGAAAGTTAGCGGCTAACACCGGGGAGCTGTTTTTT. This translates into CASGKLAANTGELFF.